This T cell receptor beta chain was identified during a study of T cell responses to AZD1222 COVID-19 vaccine. Study results and caveats: Clonal diversity may have been underestimated, and the donors were mostly white British, with more females than males. Seropositive at baseline were only a handful of AZD1222 recipients. Increases in Spike-specific TCR breadth and depth were seen after two AZD1222 doses. Mapped onto spike, vaccine-associated CD4 TCRs spanned it and were dominant at 160-218 and 743-854.

Details on this clone: The antigen is undetermined.

Trimming took off 5 bases at V and 2 bases at J, with 15 bases between the two ends. The CDR3 spans 15 residues. Germline loops: CDR1 SGHTA, CDR2 FQGNSA. The repertoire was sequenced with immunoSEQ multiplex PCR; TCRdb's copy has only in-frame clones and lacks some. Among approximately 74,000 clones listed, 80% to 90% were seen once. Sequencing was performed on peripheral blood, taken on day 0 of AZD1222 vaccination. This receptor was obtained from an adult in good health. V usage is TRBV7-2 and J usage is TRBJ1-1; no firm D call. The CDR3 nucleotides are TGTGCCAGCAGCCCAAACAGCAACCATAACACTGAAGCTTTCTTT. Its translation is CASSPNSNHNTEAFF. The variable domain in full, completed from reference TRBV7-2 and TRBJ1-1, reads GAGVSQSPSNKVTEKGKDVELRCDPISGHTALYWYRQSLGQGLEFLIYFQGNSAPDKSGLPSDRFSAERTGGSVSTLTIQRTQQEDSAVYLCASSPNSNHNTEAFFGQGTRLTVV.